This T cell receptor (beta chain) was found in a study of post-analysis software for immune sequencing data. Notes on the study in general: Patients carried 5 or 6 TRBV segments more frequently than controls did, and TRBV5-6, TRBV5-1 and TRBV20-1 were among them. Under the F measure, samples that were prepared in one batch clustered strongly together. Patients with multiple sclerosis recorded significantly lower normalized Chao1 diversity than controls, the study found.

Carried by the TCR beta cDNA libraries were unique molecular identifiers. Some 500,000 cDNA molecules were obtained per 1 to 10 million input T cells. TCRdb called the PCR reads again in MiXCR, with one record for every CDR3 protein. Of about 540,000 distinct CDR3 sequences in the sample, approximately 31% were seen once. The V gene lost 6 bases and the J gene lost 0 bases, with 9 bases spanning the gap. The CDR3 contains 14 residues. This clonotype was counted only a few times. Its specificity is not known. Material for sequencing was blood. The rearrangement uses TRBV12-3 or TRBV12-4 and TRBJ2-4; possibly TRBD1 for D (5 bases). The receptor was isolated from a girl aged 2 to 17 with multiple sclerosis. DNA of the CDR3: TGTGCCAGCAGCCCGGACATAGCCAAAAACATTCAGTACTTC. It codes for CASSPDIAKNIQYF.